This TCR beta chain emerged from a study of PD-L1 blockade in urothelial cancer. Study context: About 90% of the roughly 30 patients were men with bladder-origin urothelial cancer.

CDR3 size: 16 residues. Per germline, CDR1 KGHSH and CDR2 LQKENI. V shed 1 base, J shed 5 bases, and the junction held 8 bases outside the gene matches. Documented time point: peripheral blood 6 weeks after treatment start. Some clones are missing from TCRdb's copy, which holds only in-frame ones; the method was immunoSEQ multiplex PCR. The profile shows approximately 120,000 clones, more than 75% of them singletons. This sequence joins TRBV18 and TRBJ2-1, with 7 bases lining up with TRBD1. The TCR originated in a man in his fifties with urothelial cancer. This material consisted of PBMCs, taken around atezolizumab (anti-PD-L1) treatment. Here the CDR3 reads CASSPQQQGVNNEQFF. The CDR3 DNA sequence: TGTGCCAGCTCACCACAGCAGCAGGGGGTCAACAATGAGCAGTTCTTC.